The clone carrying this TCR beta chain was observed a handful of times. Its specificity is not known. This entry is derived from a study of vaccination effects on CD4 cells after COVID-19. Study results and caveats: Infection-derived and vaccine-derived clones contracted markedly late after vaccination.

CDR1 is SGHDN and CDR2 is FVKESK in the germline V gene. This CDR3 has 12 amino acids. Trimming cost V 3 bases and J 4 bases, with 6 bases left between them. After expansion with viral peptide pools in the ViraFEST assay, antigen-specific CD4+ T cells were sequenced. Following a roughly 10-day culture, CD4+ T cells were purified. Nucleocapsid antibodies were negative in the vaccine recipients, who had never had SARS-CoV-2 infection. After two million PBMC were placed in each well, they were cultured with roughly 11 IU/ml IL-2 and approximately 9.7 ug/ml peptides. On both days 3 and 7, half of the culture medium was replaced with IL-2 medium. The repertoire was sequenced with immunoSEQ multiplex PCR; TCRdb's copy has only in-frame clones and lacks some. The data show approximately 23,000 clones, 60% to 80% seen once.

The clonotype was recovered from a human donor who received a COVID-19 vaccine. Specimen: CD4+ T cells from PBMCs cultured with HCoV-NL63 spike peptides, collected before COVID-19 vaccination. This chain connects TRBV14 to TRBJ1-2, with no clear D. For the CDR3, the DNA is TGTGCCAGCAGCCAGAGGACCTATGGCTACACCTTC. Amino acid sequence: CASSQRTYGYTF.